The entry below describes one T cell receptor beta chain. Antigen unknown. Sequencing used immunoSEQ multiplex PCR; TCRdb keeps in-frame clones, though not all of them. Among 100,000 to 150,000 clones listed, around 93% were seen once. These data come from a study of OX40 agonist ivuxolimab in advanced cancers. Study information: Intravenous ivuxolimab at 0.01 to 10 mg/kg was given to patients every 2 weeks. Whole-study results and caveats: Clonal expansion was seen in CD4+ and CD8+ blood T cells by week 6 at 0.1 to 3.0 mg/kg. Some nonresponders likewise displayed low normalized T-cell clonal expansion.

With 4 bases clipped from V and 0 bases from J, the junction kept 10 bases outside the gene matches. The V gene's germline CDR1 is SGHKS and CDR2 YYEKEE (reference sequence). The CDR3 loop spans 17 amino acids. Autoimmune disease history or systemic immunosuppression led to patient exclusion. The genes are TRBV5-5 and TRBJ1-5; 7 nucleotides line up with TRBD1. The clonotype originates from an adult with an advanced solid tumor such as melanoma, head and neck, liver or kidney cancer. This material consisted of CD4+ or CD8+ T cells sorted from blood, taken in a trial of the OX40 agonist ivuxolimab. The CDR3 region is CASSRDSRFFSNQPQHF. In DNA, the CDR3 is TGTGCCAGCAGCCGGGACAGCCGTTTTTTTAGCAATCAGCCCCAGCATTTT. The full variable domain, rest sourced from reference TRBV5-5 and TRBJ1-5, is DAGVTQSPTHLIKTRGQQVTLRCSPISGHKSVSWYQQVLGQGPQFIFQYYEKEERGRGNFPDRFSARQFPNYSSELNVNALLLGDSALYLCASSRDSRFFSNQPQHFGDGTRLSIL.